This T cell receptor (beta chain) was identified in a study of T-cell reconstitution after alpha-beta-depleted transplantation in children. Study-level results: There were reportedly several hundred expanded graft clones from which alpha-beta T cells came about two months after transplant. The study traced high day-60 TCRbeta diversity in some patients to surviving recipient T cells and thymic progenitors. Newly made T cells mostly supplied T-cell counts and diversity one year after transplant.

This clonotype was seen only a few times. Its antigen is currently unknown. The TCRbeta library incorporated unique molecular identifiers. TCRdb analysed the PCR reads with MiXCR anew, one entry per CDR3 protein. The table shows approximately 350,000 distinct CDR3 sequences, with 16% occurring only once. The CDR3 runs 16 residues. Losses at the gene ends were 4 bases for V and 0 bases for J; bases not matched to a gene: 5. Germline V gives CDR1 SGHRS, CDR2 YFSETQ. The input for sequencing was PBMCs, mostly from graft donor cells, taken 360 days after TCRalphabeta/CD19-depleted stem cell transplant. This chain joins TRBV5-1 and TRBJ1-1, with 11 bases lining up with TRBD1. The receptor's source is a male patient aged 2-15 years who had a stem cell transplant for acute lymphoblastic leukemia, so the T cells may come from the graft donor. CDR3 region: CASSPGTGGMNTEAFF. The CDR3 nucleotides read TGCGCCAGCAGCCCCGGGACAGGGGGGATGAACACTGAAGCTTTCTTT.